This T cell receptor beta chain was recovered during a study of blood T cell repertoires in COVID-19 (dated by TCRdb to 2020 to 2021). The study in broad terms: The collaborator samples originated in the United States, Italy and Spain and spanned the acute and convalescent phases of COVID-19. The prospective study material was composed of cDNA or gDNA derived from T cells, B-cell-depleted T cells, or PBMCs. The dataset comprised deeply sampled blood TCRbeta repertoires from subjects exposed to, actively infected with, or recovered from COVID-19. The repertoires were released in a freely available public database meant as a resource for research on the immune response to SARS-CoV-2. Samples came from the ongoing ImmuneRACE study (first 160 participants) plus 1,254 subjects from 6 global collaborators. Sample metadata almost always included a de-identified subject ID, COVID-19 status, age in years and sex. Where HLA class I and class II types were available, the types were taken from metadata supplied by the sample provider, not from assay-based typing.

Overall results and qualifications from the work: The quantity of clinical and demographic metadata differed by source and by participant and was supplied without curation.

As regards this clone: The specificity of this receptor is unknown. No quality values exist for individual bases; no much larger clone is one base distant.

Enrolling through a virtual design, the prospective study's participants ranged in age from roughly 18 to 90 years and lived across approximately 25 United States geographic areas. In the prospective study, participants were assigned to cohorts based on the clinical history participants reported in a screening survey and a study questionnaire. In the prospective study, mobile phlebotomists collected whole blood, serum and a nasopharyngeal or oropharyngeal swab from each participant. Over an approximately 2-month period, participants in the prospective study had the option of providing additional blood draws and questionnaires. Prospective study blood samples were shipped either frozen or at room temperature before DNA extraction. The CDR3 runs 15 residues from the cysteine to the phenylalanine. The entry retains the CDR3 DNA only, 45 bases that are in frame from base 1. Reading the germline V gene gives CDR1 SGHTA and CDR2 FQGTGA. Clipping removes 3 bases from V and 7 bases from J, with 3 as the unmatched junction base count.

TCRbeta CDR3 regions were amplified from genomic DNA by means of the immunoSEQ Assay, a bias-controlled multiplex PCR. In the source study's methods: The number of nucleated cells in each sample was estimated by amplification of reference gene primers within the assay. To quantify the absolute abundance of each unique TCRbeta CDR3 rearrangement, sequence reads were collapsed and filtered. For each sample, productive Simpson clonality was calculated by taking the square root of Simpson's diversity index across productive rearrangements. Not all clones reach the TCRdb copy of this immuneACCESS table, which keeps in-frame sequences only. Checked studies attribute under half of the gap to unresolved V genes and leave the rest unexplained. Clone size and the V and J calls come from that table; the DNA yielded D and trimming. This sample gives 280,000 or so clones in total; around 89% of them show up just once. The ten largest clones add up to about 1.7% of the sample.

The sequenced sample was PBMCs or T cells enriched from blood (not recorded which). This TCR derives from a woman under 30 with acute COVID-19. This sequence uses TRBV7-3 and TRBJ2-1, and TRBD2 aligns with 13 junction nucleotides. CDR3 loop: CASSFGLAGVNEQFF. The DNA sequence is given as TGTGCCAGCAGCTTCGGACTAGCGGGGGTAAATGAGCAGTTCTTC.